The clone carrying this TCR beta chain has a single count. This specimen belongs to a study of blood T cell repertoires in COVID-19. Study as a whole: Acute and convalescent COVID-19 specimens originated in the United States, Italy and Spain. T cells, B-cell-depleted T cells, or PBMCs provided the cDNA or gDNA that served as material.

Germline V CDR1 and CDR2: MRHNA, SNTAGT. The CDR3 extends over 18 amino acids. Losses at the gene ends were 3 bases for V and 6 bases for J; bases not matched to a gene: 17. Original analysis: Reference gene primer amplification gave nucleated cell count estimates. Assay used: immunoSEQ multiplex PCR; TCRdb lists only in-frame clones, some missing. V, J and clone size reflect that table, while D and trimming were determined from the DNA. The sample lists about 140,000 clones, 81% seen once, with around 8.2% in the top ten. Specimen: peripheral blood. The origin of this receptor is a human donor in a cohort sampled during active COVID-19. This chain links TRBV6-4 with TRBJ2-1; 7 positions agree with TRBD2. The CDR3 loop reads CASSEFAGAYVPPNEQFF. The CDR3 DNA reads TGTGCCAGCAGTGAATTTGCGGGAGCTTATGTTCCCCCCAATGAGCAGTTCTTC.